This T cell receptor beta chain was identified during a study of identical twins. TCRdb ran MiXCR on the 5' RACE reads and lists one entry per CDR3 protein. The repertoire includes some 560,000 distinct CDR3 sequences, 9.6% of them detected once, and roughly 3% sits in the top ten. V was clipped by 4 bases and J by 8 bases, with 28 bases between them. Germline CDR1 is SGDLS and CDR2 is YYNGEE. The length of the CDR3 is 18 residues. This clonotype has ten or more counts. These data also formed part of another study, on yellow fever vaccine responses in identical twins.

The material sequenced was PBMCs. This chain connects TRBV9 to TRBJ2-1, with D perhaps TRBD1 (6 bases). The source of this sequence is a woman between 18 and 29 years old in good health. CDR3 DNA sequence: TGTGCCAGCAGCCGTATTCCTCTCGAGGGGGTCCGGGGCGATGAGCAGTTCTTC. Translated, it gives CASSRIPLEGVRGDEQFF.